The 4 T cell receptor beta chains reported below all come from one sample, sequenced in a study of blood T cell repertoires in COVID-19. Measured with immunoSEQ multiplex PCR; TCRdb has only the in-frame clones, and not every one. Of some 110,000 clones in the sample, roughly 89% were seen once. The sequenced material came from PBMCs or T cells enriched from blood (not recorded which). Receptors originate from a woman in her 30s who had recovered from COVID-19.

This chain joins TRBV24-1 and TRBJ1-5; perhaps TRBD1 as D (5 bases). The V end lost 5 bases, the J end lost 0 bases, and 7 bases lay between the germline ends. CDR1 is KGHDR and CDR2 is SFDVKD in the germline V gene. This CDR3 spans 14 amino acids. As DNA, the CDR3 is TGTGCCACCAGTGCGGGGGGTAGCAATCAGCCCCAGCATTTT. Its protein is CATSAGGSNQPQHF.

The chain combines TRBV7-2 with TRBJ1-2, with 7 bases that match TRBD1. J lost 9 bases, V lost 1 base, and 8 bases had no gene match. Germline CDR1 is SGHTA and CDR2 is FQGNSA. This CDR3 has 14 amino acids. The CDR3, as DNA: TGTGCCAGCAGCTTAGATGAGGGGGCGCTTAGCTACACCTTC. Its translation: CASSLDEGALSYTF.

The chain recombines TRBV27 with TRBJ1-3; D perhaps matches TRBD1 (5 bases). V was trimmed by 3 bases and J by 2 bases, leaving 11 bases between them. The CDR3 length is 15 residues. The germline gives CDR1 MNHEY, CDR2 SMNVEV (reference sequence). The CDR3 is CASSFQPGPGNTIYF. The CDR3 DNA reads TGTGCCAGCAGTTTTCAGCCAGGGCCTGGAAACACCATATATTTT.

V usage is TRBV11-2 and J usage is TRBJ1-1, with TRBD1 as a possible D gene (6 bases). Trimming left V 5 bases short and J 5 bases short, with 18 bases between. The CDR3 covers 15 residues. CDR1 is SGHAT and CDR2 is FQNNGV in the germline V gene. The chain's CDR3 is CASSKQGGMGTEAFF. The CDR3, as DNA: TGTGCCAGCAGCAAACAGGGAGGGATGGGGACTGAAGCTTTCTTT.